Listed below are T cell receptor beta chains from one sample, sequenced in a study of blood T cells in healthy people across ages. TCRdb re-derived calls from the 5' RACE reads in MiXCR, one entry per CDR3 protein. The table lists more than 700,000 distinct CDR3 sequences, about half of them singletons. The sequencing input was blood. The receptors were gathered from an older man in good health. The CDR3 runs from the conserved cysteine through the conserved F or W. A D gene is named only where the DNA matches it firmly. Some rows have no size entry. The others give once, few or many, or a class for an expanded clone.

clone size	V gene	J gene	D gene	CDR3 DNA	CDR3 protein
many	TRBV7-9	TRBJ2-7	NA	TGTGCCAGCAGCCCGGAGGTCGCCTACGAGCAGTACTTC	CASSPEVAYEQYF
NA	TRBV12-3/TRBV12-4	TRBJ1-2	NA	TGTGCCAGCAGTCCCACACAGGTTGGCTACACCTTC	CASSPTQVGYTF
NA	TRBV30	TRBJ2-7	NA	TGTGCCTGGAGTGTTCTCTCCTACAATGAGCAGTACTTC	CAWSVLSYNEQYF
NA	TRBV7-9	TRBJ2-1	NA	TGTGCCAGCAGCTTAGGTCCGCCAGGGGGGTACGAGCAGTTCTTC	CASSLGPPGGYEQFF
NA	TRBV29-1	TRBJ1-6	NA	TGCAGCGCTGGGACGGCCGGTTCACCCCTCCACTTT	CSAGTAGSPLHF
NA	TRBV7-2	TRBJ2-7	TRBD1	TGTGCCAGCAGCTTAGTCGGAGGACAGGGGGATTGGGAGCAGTACTTC	CASSLVGGQGDWEQYF
many	TRBV20-1	TRBJ2-5	TRBD2	TGCAGTGCTGAGCCGGGACTAGCGTCGGGATTTGCACAAGAGACCCAGTACTTC	CSAEPGLASGFAQETQYF
NA	TRBV5-1	TRBJ2-1	TRBD2	TGCGCCAGCAGCTTGGGATTCAATAGCGGGAGTACTATTGAGCAGTTCTTC	CASSLGFNSGSTIEQFF
NA	TRBV5-1	TRBJ2-1	NA	TGCGCCAGCAGCTGGCGGGGCACTCTAGACAGGGTCCATGAGCAGTTCTTC	CASSWRGTLDRVHEQFF
NA	TRBV7-9	TRBJ2-5	NA	TGTGCCAGCAGCTTATACGTCGGACACTTCCAAGAGACCCAGTACTTC	CASSLYVGHFQETQYF
NA	TRBV7-9	TRBJ1-1	NA	TGTGCCACACAGACGACGGGGAGCACTGAAGCTTTCTTT	CATQTTGSTEAFF
many	TRBV4-3	TRBJ1-2	NA	TGCGCCAGCAGCCAAGGATTGGGAGGCGTCTATGGCTACACCTTC	CASSQGLGGVYGYTF
NA	TRBV4-1	TRBJ2-7	TRBD2	TGCGCCAGCAGCCAAGATGTCGGGAGGTTTTACAATGAGCAGTACTTC	CASSQDVGRFYNEQYF
NA	TRBV4-3	TRBJ2-3	NA	TGCGCCAGCAGCCAGTCCACCATAGGGCCTAAAGATACGCAGTATTTT	CASSQSTIGPKDTQYF
NA	TRBV5-1	TRBJ2-1	TRBD1	TGCGCCAGCAGCGCGGGACAGGTTAGCCCCTACAATGAGCAGTTCTTC	CASSAGQVSPYNEQFF
few	TRBV6-1	TRBJ1-5	TRBD1	TGTGCCAGCAGACCTACAGGGGGAGATCAGCCCCAGCATTTT	CASRPTGGDQPQHF
many	TRBV29-1	TRBJ2-7	TRBD1	TGCAGCGTCTCAGGACAGGGGGGTTCCTACGAGCAGTACTTC	CSVSGQGGSYEQYF
NA	TRBV29-1	TRBJ1-2	NA	TGCAGCGTTGAGAAGGGAGGGAGGGGGAATGGCTACACCTTC	CSVEKGGRGNGYTF
NA	TRBV28	TRBJ2-3	TRBD1	TGTGCCAGCAGTTCCCCACGACAGGGGGACGTAGATACGCAGTATTTT	CASSSPRQGDVDTQYF
NA	TRBV29-1	TRBJ2-3	TRBD2	TGCAGCGTCGCGACTAGCGGGAGTGGCGATACGCAGTATTTT	CSVATSGSGDTQYF
NA	TRBV27	TRBJ2-5	TRBD2	TGTGCCAGCAGCCGACTTGGGGGGGACCAAGAGACCCAGTACTTC	CASSRLGGDQETQYF
NA	TRBV5-1	TRBJ2-5	TRBD2	TGCGCCAGCAGCTTGGAAGCGGGAGATTACAATGAGCAGTACTTC	CASSLEAGDYNEQYF
NA	TRBV20-1	TRBJ2-3	NA	TGCAGTGCGAAGGGGCTAGCGCTAGGAGATACGCAGTATTTT	CSAKGLALGDTQYF
NA	TRBV20-1	TRBJ2-1	TRBD2	TGCAGTGCCGGGACTAGCGGGGGGAATGAGCAGTTCTTC	CSAGTSGGNEQFF
few	TRBV20-1	TRBJ2-5	NA	TGCAGTGCTAGAGAACGGCAAGAGACCCAGTACTTC	CSARERQETQYF
NA	TRBV20-1	TRBJ2-1	NA	TGCAGTGCTGGGGACCTCCTCGTCTACAATGAGCAGTTCTTC	CSAGDLLVYNEQFF
NA	TRBV25-1	TRBJ2-3	TRBD1	TGTGCCAGCAGTCGACAGGGTTCAGATACGCAGTATTTT	CASSRQGSDTQYF
NA	TRBV7-2	TRBJ2-6	NA	TGTGCCAGCAGCTTAGTTGGCACTGGGAGCTCTGGGGCCAACGTCCTGACTTTC	CASSLVGTGSSGANVLTF
NA	TRBV12-5	TRBJ1-1	NA	TGTGCTAGTGGCCCCCCTCGATGGACGAAGCAAACTGAAGCTTTCTTT	CASGPPRWTKQTEAFF
few	TRBV29-1	TRBJ2-1	TRBD2	TGCAGCGTTGAAGGAGGCGGGAGAGAAAATGAGCAGTTCTTC	CSVEGGGRENEQFF
NA	TRBV5-1	TRBJ1-5	TRBD1	TGCGCCAGCAGCTGGACAGGGGGAAGCAATCAGCCCCAGCATTTT	CASSWTGGSNQPQHF
NA	TRBV25-1	TRBJ2-1	NA	TGTGCCAGCAGTGAGAGCGGGTCCTCCCACAATGAGCAGTTCTTC	CASSESGSSHNEQFF
few	TRBV6-1	TRBJ1-5	TRBD1	TGTGCCAGCAGTGAAGCGCTAGGGGGCGCGTTCGGGCAGCCCCAGCATTTT	CASSEALGGAFGQPQHF
NA	TRBV27	TRBJ2-1	TRBD1	TGTGCCAGCAGTTTTAGGGGACAGGCCCACAATGAGCAGTTCTTC	CASSFRGQAHNEQFF
many	TRBV12-3/TRBV12-4	TRBJ1-1	TRBD1	TGTGCCAGCAGTTTTGCACAGGGACAGGGTGAAGCTTTCTTT	CASSFAQGQGEAFF
NA	TRBV7-2	TRBJ2-7	NA	TGTGCCAGCAGCTTACAGTTGGTGGGGACCTACGAGCAGTACTTC	CASSLQLVGTYEQYF
NA	TRBV20-1	TRBJ2-7	TRBD2	TGCAGTGCTAGAGCACTAGCGGGAGAGTACGAGCAGTACTTC	CSARALAGEYEQYF
NA	TRBV10-3	TRBJ2-7	TRBD1	TGTGCCACCGCTGGGACAGGATACGAGCAGTACTTC	CATAGTGYEQYF
NA	TRBV4-1	TRBJ2-1	NA	TGCGCCAGCAGCGATGTCAAACTAAGCTCCTACAATGAGCAGTTCTTC	CASSDVKLSSYNEQFF
few	TRBV12-3/TRBV12-4	TRBJ1-5	TRBD1	TGTGCCAGCAGTTTGAGGACCCAAACAGGGGGCCTCAATCAGCCCCAGCATTTT	CASSLRTQTGGLNQPQHF
few	TRBV29-1	TRBJ2-3	TRBD1	TGCAGCGTTGAGGGACAGGGTGCCACAGATACGCAGTATTTT	CSVEGQGATDTQYF
NA	TRBV29-1	TRBJ2-1	NA	TGCAGCGTTGAAGACACGAGACCGGGGGGCCGCTACAATGAGCAGTTCTTC	CSVEDTRPGGRYNEQFF
few	TRBV6-6	TRBJ2-5	NA	TGTGCCAGCAGTCCCCTGGGTCGGGAGATACAGGAGACCCAGTACTTC	CASSPLGREIQETQYF
NA	TRBV12-3/TRBV12-4	TRBJ2-4	TRBD2	TGTGCCAGCAGCCAAAGCGGGAGGGCCAAAAACATTCAGTACTTC	CASSQSGRAKNIQYF